Shown below are 10 T cell receptor beta chains from a single sample sequenced in a study of T cell clonality in common variable immunodeficiency. The antigens for these receptors are not known. The repertoire was sequenced with immunoSEQ multiplex PCR; TCRdb's copy has only in-frame clones and lacks some. This sample carries almost 20,000 clones, none of them present only once. Study-wide results and limits: In common variable immunodeficiency, TCR beta chains reportedly carried fewer deletions and N-nucleotide insertions.

Sequences were obtained from peripheral blood mononuclear cells. These TCRs come from a human donor with common variable immunodeficiency.

This clone was seen a few times. The read finishes 3 residues shy of the CDR3 end, and the germline J gene is used to complete it. V and J are TRBV7-2 and TRBJ2-5, with D tentatively TRBD1 or TRBD2 (6 bases each). The CDR3 is 15 amino acids. The germline V gene encodes CDR1 SGHTA and CDR2 FQGNSA. The V end was cut by 1 base, the J end by 5 bases, with 14 bases between. CDR3 loop: CASSLGLRGRETQYF. The DNA read from the CDR3 is TGTGCCAGCAGCTTAGGTCTGAGGGGGAGGGAGACC.

This clone appeared a few times. The read ends 3 residues before the CDR3 terminus; that terminus is restored from the germline J gene. The chain combines TRBV19 with TRBJ1-5; 7 positions agree with TRBD1. This CDR3 is built from 15 residues. CDR1 and CDR2 (germline): LNHDA, SQIVND (reference sequence). With 7 bases clipped from V and 2 bases from J, the junction kept 8 bases outside the gene matches. CDR3 sequence: CASTLDRVRNQPQHF. CDR3 bases read: TGTGCCAGTACCTTAGACAGGGTCCGCAATCAGCCC.

This clone was seen a handful of times. The read ends 3 residues early relative to the CDR3; the germline J gene fills the gap. The chain joins TRBV19 to TRBJ2-5; D assignment may be TRBD1 or TRBD2 (5 bases each). The CDR3 contains 16 residues. Trimming left V 3 bases short and J 2 bases short, with 16 bases between. CDR1 LNHDA and CDR2 SQIVND come from the germline V gene (reference sequence). The CDR3 protein is CASSISALRGQETQYF. CDR3 DNA (partial): TGTGCCAGTAGTATCTCGGCCCTGAGGGGTCAAGAGACC.

This clone has only a few counts. The read comes to an end 3 residues before the CDR3 does, leaving the germline J gene to fill in the end. The chain employs TRBV7-9 and TRBJ2-5, with unresolved D. V gave up 3 bases and J gave up 7 bases, with 9 bases separating them. CDR3 length: 12 residues. CDR1 is SEHNR and CDR2 is FQNEAQ in the germline V gene (reference sequence). The CDR3: CASSFETGTQYF. The sequenced part of the CDR3 DNA is TGTGCCAGCAGCTTTGAAACTGGGACC.

This clone appeared a few times. The sequence runs out 3 residues before the end of the CDR3; the remainder is reconstructed from the germline J gene. Other DNA sequences in this specimen translate into the identical CDR3. The chain has TRBV19 and TRBJ2-5, with TRBD2 identical over 9 bases. Germline V lookup: CDR1 LNHDA, CDR2 SQIVND (reference sequence). The trim removed 3 bases at V and 5 bases at J, leaving 4 bases unmatched. The CDR3 extends over 14 amino acids. The chain's CDR3 is CASSIIAGVETQYF. The covered CDR3 bases are TGTGCCAGTAGTATCATAGCGGGGGTTGAGACC.

By proportion, this clone is medium-sized. The observed sequence ends 3 residues before the CDR3 terminus, with the missing tail filled in from the germline J gene. The chain uses TRBV28 and TRBJ1-3; no clear D gene. From germline, CDR1 is MDHEN and CDR2 SYDVKM. Trimming removed 5 bases at V and 4 bases at J, with 12 bases between. The CDR3 is 14 residues long. The CDR3 bases that were read are TGTGCCAGCAGTCCGGGGATGGGAGGAAACACC. Residues: CASSPGMGGNT. The CDR3 reads in full as CASSPGMGGNTIYF.

This clone was seen a few times. The read ends 3 residues before the CDR3 terminus; that terminus is restored from the germline J gene. This chain connects TRBV7-2 to TRBJ1-1; 9 positions match TRBD1. The CDR3 runs 15 residues. Trimming at V came to 5 bases and at J to 5 bases, leaving 9 bases not matched to a gene. CDR1 SGHTA and CDR2 FQGNSA come from the germline V gene. CDR3 DNA (partial): TGTGCCAGCAGCCCGCACAGGGGGCGAAGTACTGAA. Translated: CASSPHRGRSTE. The full CDR3 sequence reads CASSPHRGRSTEAFF.

This clone came up a few times. Coverage ceases 3 residues before the CDR3 finishes, and the germline J gene fills in the end. The chain has TRBV7-9 and TRBJ1-5, with 10 bases fitting TRBD1. CDR3 length: 14 amino acids. The ends lost 5 bases at V and 5 bases at J; junction bases unmatched: 3. The germline gives CDR1 SEHNR, CDR2 FQNEAQ (reference sequence). The covered CDR3 bases are TGTGCCAGCAGCCTGGGGACAGGGGATCAGCCC. This gives the protein CASSLGTGDQP. The CDR3 reads in full as CASSLGTGDQPQHF.

Only a few counts were recorded for this clone. The read stops 3 residues short of the end of the CDR3; the missing end is completed from the germline J gene. The chain is built from TRBV5-1 and TRBJ2-4; 13 bases align to TRBD2. The CDR3 is made up of 20 amino acids. J lost 0 bases, V lost 4 bases, and 13 bases had no gene match. In germline, CDR1 is SGHRS, CDR2 YFSETQ. The covered CDR3 bases are TGCGCCAGCAGCGGGGGGACTAGCGGGACACCCAGCGGAGCCAAAAACATT. Protein sequence: CASSGGTSGTPSGAKNI. The full CDR3 is CASSGGTSGTPSGAKNIQYF.

This clone has only a few counts. The missing CDR3 end, 3 residues past where the read stops, is filled in from the germline J gene. V gene TRBV6-2 or TRBV6-3 combines with J gene TRBJ2-2; TRBD2 agrees at 9 bases. Germline assignment: CDR1 MNHEY and CDR2 SVGEGT. CDR3 size: 17 residues. With 2 bases clipped from V and 5 bases from J, the junction kept 9 bases outside the gene matches. CDR3 residues: CASSYGAGLARTGELFF. CDR3 DNA (partial): TGTGCCAGCAGTTACGGGGCAGGACTAGCGAGAACCGGGGAG.